The clone carrying this T cell receptor (beta chain) has just one count. The CDR3 is made up of 12 amino acids. Trimming removed 3 bases at V and 3 bases at J, with 9 bases between. Germline CDR1 is SQVTM and CDR2 is ANQGSEA. Some clones are missing from TCRdb's copy, which holds only in-frame ones; the method was immunoSEQ multiplex PCR. The sample consists of around 140,000 clones, roughly 80% of them appearing once. This specimen belongs to a study of cytotoxic CD8 clonotypes in ibrutinib-treated CLL. The receptor was derived from a human donor with chronic lymphocytic leukemia. Sequenced material: PBMCs, taken after 12 months of ibrutinib treatment. The V call is TRBV29-1, the J call TRBJ2-7, with D tentatively TRBD2 (6 bases). For the CDR3, the DNA is TGCAGCGTTGAGTCCGGGGGCTACGAGCAGTACTTC. Its translation: CSVESGGYEQYF.